This TCR beta chain was sequenced in a study of PD-1 blockade in classical Hodgkin lymphoma. Study-wide results and limits: Patients with a complete response exhibited baseline diversity comparable to newly diagnosed patients. Significantly greater TCR diversity emerged by C4D1 in CD4+ cells but not CD8+ cells. Newly diagnosed patients had baseline TCR diversity that was reportedly lower than that of healthy donors.

On this clone itself: No antigen is known for it.

Following autologous stem cell transplantation, relapse occurred in every patient, and exposure to brentuximab vedotin varied. Purified CD4+ T cells were obtained from thawed PBMCs through magnetic negative selection. Trimming took 6 bases from V and 4 from J, leaving 16 bases between them. The germline CDR1 and CDR2 sequences are SGHVS and FNYEAQ. This CDR3 is 14 amino acids long. The assay was immunoSEQ multiplex PCR, and TCRdb's table has in-frame clones only and misses some. In the table there are 15,000 to 20,000 clones, around four fifths of which are singletons. The sample in question was CD4+ T cells from blood, obtained at baseline. This sequence was found in a human donor with classical Hodgkin lymphoma. This chain connects TRBV7-6 to TRBJ2-7; the D gene is possibly TRBD2 (5 bases). CDR3 region: CASSLDFGPYEQYF. The CDR3 nucleotides read TGTGCCAGCAGTTTGGACTTCGGACCTTACGAGCAGTACTTC.